One and the same sample provided the 23 T cell receptor beta chains below, sequenced in a study of blood T cell repertoires in COVID-19. The repertoire was sequenced with immunoSEQ multiplex PCR; TCRdb's copy has only in-frame clones and lacks some. The sample carries some 42,000 clones, 70% to 90% recorded once. The source material was peripheral blood. All receptors come from a human donor in a cohort sampled during active COVID-19.

This clone was found a few times. The chain uses TRBV7-9 and TRBJ1-1; 7 bases are a match to TRBD1. The CDR3 runs 14 residues. V shed 4 bases and J 7 bases; nucleotides not matched to a gene: 9. CDR1 is SEHNR, CDR2 FQNEAQ, per germline (reference sequence). DNA for the CDR3: TGTGCCAGCAGCTCCAACCTCGGGACAGTTGAAGCTTTCTTT. Residues: CASSSNLGTVEAFF.

V and J are TRBV2 and TRBJ1-1; D possibly corresponds to TRBD1 (6 bases). Germline V gene data show CDR1 as SNHLY and CDR2 as FYNNEI. Trimming left V 7 bases short and J 3 bases short, with 9 bases between. CDR3 length: 12 amino acids. The CDR3 nucleotides read TGTGCCAGCACTAGGGGGTACACTGAAGCTTTCTTT. It encodes CASTRGYTEAFF.

The chain recombines TRBV13 with TRBJ2-7; TRBD1 might be the D (6 bases). This CDR3 comprises 13 residues. V shed 3 bases and J shed 6 bases, with 12 bases lying between them. The germline CDR1 and CDR2 sequences are PRHDT and FYEKMQ (reference sequence). The DNA of the CDR3 is TGTGCCAGCAGCTTCGACTCAGGGGTCGAGCAGTACTTC. Translation gives CASSFDSGVEQYF.

The chain joins TRBV4-1 to TRBJ1-4, with D perhaps TRBD1 (6 bases). CDR3 length: 16 amino acids. Between the trimmed V and J ends, which lost 1 base and 0 bases, there was a span of 9 bases. Germline V gene data show CDR1 as MGHRA and CDR2 as YSYEKL. CDR3 amino acids: CASSQGQGTTNEKLFF. The CDR3 coding sequence is TGCGCCAGCAGCCAAGGGCAGGGGACAACTAATGAAAAACTGTTTTTT.

The V call is TRBV6-6, the J call TRBJ2-3; D remains ambiguous. The V end lost 5 bases, the J end lost 7 bases, and 10 bases lay between the germline ends. Germline-derived CDR1 and CDR2 are MNHNY and SVGAGI (reference sequence). This CDR3 has 12 amino acids. The CDR3 nucleotides read TGTGCCAGCAGTGGGTGGGCAAATACGCAGTATTTT. Translated: CASSGWANTQYF.

The rearrangement uses TRBV19 and TRBJ2-5, with a tentative D call TRBD1 (6 bases). The CDR3 runs to 16 residues. Germline CDR1 and CDR2: LNHDA and SQIVND (reference sequence). Trimming pared 3 bases from V and 1 base from J, leaving 15 bases between. The CDR3 DNA reads TGTGCCAGTAGTATTTGGGGGCCTGCCAGCCAAGAGACCCAGTACTTC. This codes for CASSIWGPASQETQYF.

This chain links TRBV7-3 with TRBJ2-5, with TRBD1 matching 7 bases. J gave up 2 bases and V 2 bases, and 8 bases lay outside the gene matches. CDR3 length: 16 amino acids. CDR1 and CDR2 (germline): SGHTA, FQGTGA. The CDR3 sequence is CASSLPGQTTQETQYF. For the CDR3, the DNA is TGTGCCAGCAGCTTACCGGGACAGACAACTCAAGAGACCCAGTACTTC.

The CDR3 loop is CASSIISGGPNIQYF. DNA of the CDR3: TGTGCCAGTAGTATTATTAGCGGGGGGCCTAACATTCAGTACTTC. The chain couples TRBV19 to TRBJ2-4; 10 bases are a match to TRBD2. The V gene end was trimmed by 3 bases and the J gene end by 7 bases; junction bases not matched to a gene: 6. Germline CDR1 LNHDA, CDR2 SQIVND (reference sequence). The CDR3 is made up of 15 amino acids.

With regard to this clone: This sample includes further DNA sequences coding for the same CDR3. This chain connects TRBV11-2 to TRBJ1-6; unclear D gene. CDR3 size: 14 residues. CDR1 SGHAT and CDR2 FQNNGV come from the germline V gene. Trimming shortened V by 2 bases and J by 12 bases, and 14 bases separated the two germline ends. This chain's CDR3 is CASSLTRFAGPLHF. CDR3 nucleotides: TGTGCCAGCAGCTTAACGCGATTTGCGGGACCCCTCCACTTT.

This chain's CDR3 is CASSPSNYGYTF. In nucleotides, the CDR3 is TGTGCCAGCAGCCCCTCTAACTATGGCTACACCTTC. The gene calls are TRBV6-6 and TRBJ1-2; no definite D call. The CDR3 sequence is 12 residues long. Trimming shortened V by 6 bases and J by 0 bases, and 5 bases separated the two germline ends. Germline loops: CDR1 MNHNY, CDR2 SVGAGI (reference sequence).

This chain uses TRBV30 with TRBJ1-2; 10 bases agree with TRBD1. Germline loops: CDR1 GTSNPN, CDR2 SVGIG (reference sequence). V gave up 5 bases and J gave up 8 bases; unmatched junction bases: 11. The CDR3 is made up of 14 amino acids. The CDR3 DNA follows: TGTGCCTGGGAGAGGGACAGGGGTTCTGGAGGCTACACCTTC. Its protein product is CAWERDRGSGGYTF. Variable domain in full (rest from reference TRBV30 and TRBJ1-2): SQTIHQWPATLVQPVGSPLSLECTVEGTSNPNLYWYRQAAGRGLQLLFYSVGIGQISSEVPQNLSASRPQDRQFILSSKKLLLSDSGFYLCAWERDRGSGGYTFGSGTRLTVV.

The chain has TRBV2 and TRBJ1-1; D not certain. Deletions cut 4 bases from V and 8 bases from J, with 11 bases between. Germline-derived CDR1 and CDR2 are SNHLY and FYNNEI. This CDR3 has 12 amino acids. The CDR3 bases are TGTGCCAGCAGTGTAAGCGCCACAGAAGCTTTCTTT. The encoded protein is CASSVSATEAFF.

The chain has TRBV7-6 and TRBJ2-7; TRBD1 matches at 9 bases. This CDR3 contains 14 residues. Trimming cost V 4 bases and J 10 bases; bases outside gene matches: 11. Germline-derived CDR1 and CDR2 are SGHVS and FNYEAQ. CDR3 residues: CASSSDRGLSIQYF. The DNA of the CDR3 is TGTGCCAGCAGCTCCGACAGGGGGTTAAGTATCCAGTACTTC. Complete variable domain (other parts from reference TRBV7-6 and TRBJ2-7): GAGVSQSPRYKVTKRGQDVALRCDPISGHVSLYWYRQALGQGPEFLTYFNYEAQQDKSGLPNDRFSAERPEGSISTLTIQRTEQRDSAMYRCASSSDRGLSIQYFGPGTRLTVT.

This chain joins TRBV7-9 and TRBJ1-2, with 8 positions matching TRBD1. Trimming took 6 bases from V and 0 from J; bases not matched to a gene: 9. This CDR3 contains 16 residues. Germline CDR1 SEHNR, CDR2 FQNEAQ (reference sequence). CDR3 protein: CASSNPGQETNYGYTF. Written as DNA, the CDR3 is TGTGCCAGCAGTAACCCGGGACAGGAGACTAACTATGGCTACACCTTC.

CDR3 residues: CASSYRSSYEQYF. The CDR3 DNA reads TGTGCCAGCAGCTACAGGAGCTCCTACGAGCAGTACTTC. This chain connects TRBV6-5 to TRBJ2-7; perhaps TRBD1 as D (5 bases). Germline loops: CDR1 MNHEY, CDR2 SVGAGI. V lost 6 bases and J lost 0, with 9 bases in between. The length of the CDR3 is 13 residues.

The chain carries TRBV5-4 and TRBJ2-1, with TRBD2 matching 8 bases. The V segment lost 5 bases and the J segment 0 bases; nucleotides outside the gene matches: 7. The CDR3 runs 16 residues. Germline CDR1 reads SGHNT; CDR2 reads YYREEE (reference sequence). The CDR3 protein is CASSSGGALSYNEQFF. Written as DNA, the CDR3 is TGTGCCAGCAGTTCGGGGGGGGCACTCTCCTACAATGAGCAGTTCTTC.

This clone occurred once. The CDR3: CSASAGTKQYF. CDR3 bases: TGCAGTGCTAGTGCGGGAACGAAGCAGTACTTC. The J gene is TRBJ2-7, the V gene TRBV20-1, with D tentatively TRBD2 (6 bases). CDR3 length: 11 amino acids. The V gene lost 3 bases and the J gene lost 8 bases, with 11 bases spanning the gap. Germline assignment: CDR1 DFQATT and CDR2 SNEGSKA (reference sequence).

Regarding this clone: Germline is not matched at one junction end, which may reflect a read error. V usage is TRBV7-7 and J usage is TRBJ2-1, with 7 nucleotides matching TRBD1. The CDR3 runs to 13 residues. CDR1 and CDR2 from the germline V gene are SSHAT and FNYEAQ (reference sequence). The CDR3 nucleotides are TGTGCTAGCAGCCTAGACAGGGACCATGAGCAGTTCTTC. It codes for CASSLDRDHEQFF.

In DNA, the CDR3 is TGTGCCAGCAGCGTCCAGGGGGCAATCGAGACCCAGTACTTC. This encodes CASSVQGAIETQYF. The gene calls are TRBV5-6 and TRBJ2-5, with TRBD1 matching over 8 bases. From germline, CDR1 is SGHDT and CDR2 YYEEEE. Trimming removed 4 bases from V and 5 bases from J; junction bases left unmatched: 7. This CDR3 contains 14 residues.

This chain connects TRBV11-3 to TRBJ2-5, with D uncertain. The germline V and J ends were trimmed by 5 bases and 5 bases, with 21 bases remaining between them. Per the germline V gene, CDR1 is SGHNT and CDR2 is YENEEA. The CDR3 has 16 residues. The CDR3 reads CASSSTFVASGETQYF. CDR3 bases: TGTGCCAGCAGCAGTACATTTGTAGCTTCTGGGGAGACCCAGTACTTC.

J is TRBJ2-5 and V is TRBV6-2 or TRBV6-3; unclear D gene. CDR3 size: 11 residues. The V end lost 5 bases, the J end lost 5 bases, and 6 bases lay between the germline ends. The germline V gene encodes CDR1 MNHEY and CDR2 SVGEGT. The CDR3 DNA follows: TGTGCCAGCAGTCTGTCGGAGACCCAGTACTTC. Protein sequence: CASSLSETQYF.

This clone was observed a single time. The V gene is TRBV6-5, the J gene TRBJ2-3, with D tentatively TRBD1 (6 bases). Per the germline V gene, CDR1 is MNHEY and CDR2 is SVGAGI. Trimming removed 9 bases at V and 6 bases at J, with 19 bases between. This CDR3 is built from 14 residues. CDR3 in DNA: TGTGCCAGTCGACAGGACTCCTTCTCCGATACGCAGTATTTT. Its translation: CASRQDSFSDTQYF.

The chain carries TRBV10-1 and TRBJ1-1; the D gene is possibly TRBD1 (6 bases). Trimming pared 3 bases from V and 4 bases from J, leaving 9 bases between. CDR1 WNHNN and CDR2 SYGVQD come from the germline V gene (reference sequence). The CDR3 length is 13 residues. The CDR3 region has the DNA TGCGCCAGCAGTGAAGGACAGATCACTGAAGCTTTCTTT. It is translated as CASSEGQITEAFF.